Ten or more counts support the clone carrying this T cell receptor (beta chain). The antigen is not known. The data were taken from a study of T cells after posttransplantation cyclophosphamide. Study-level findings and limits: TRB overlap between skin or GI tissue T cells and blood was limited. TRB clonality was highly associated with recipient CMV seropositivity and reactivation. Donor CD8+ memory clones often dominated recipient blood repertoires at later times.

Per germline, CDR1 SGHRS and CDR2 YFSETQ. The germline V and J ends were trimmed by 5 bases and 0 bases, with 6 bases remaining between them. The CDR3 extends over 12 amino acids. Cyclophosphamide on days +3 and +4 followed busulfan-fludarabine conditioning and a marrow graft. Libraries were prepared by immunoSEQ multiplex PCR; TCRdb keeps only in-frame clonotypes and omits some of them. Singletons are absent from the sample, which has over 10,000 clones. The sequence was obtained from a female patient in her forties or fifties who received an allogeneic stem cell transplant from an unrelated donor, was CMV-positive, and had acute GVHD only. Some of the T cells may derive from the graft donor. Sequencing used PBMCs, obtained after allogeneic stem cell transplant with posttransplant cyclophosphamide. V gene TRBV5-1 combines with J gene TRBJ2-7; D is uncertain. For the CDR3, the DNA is TGCGCCAGCAGTTTCAACTCCTACGAGCAGTACTTC. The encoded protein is CASSFNSYEQYF.